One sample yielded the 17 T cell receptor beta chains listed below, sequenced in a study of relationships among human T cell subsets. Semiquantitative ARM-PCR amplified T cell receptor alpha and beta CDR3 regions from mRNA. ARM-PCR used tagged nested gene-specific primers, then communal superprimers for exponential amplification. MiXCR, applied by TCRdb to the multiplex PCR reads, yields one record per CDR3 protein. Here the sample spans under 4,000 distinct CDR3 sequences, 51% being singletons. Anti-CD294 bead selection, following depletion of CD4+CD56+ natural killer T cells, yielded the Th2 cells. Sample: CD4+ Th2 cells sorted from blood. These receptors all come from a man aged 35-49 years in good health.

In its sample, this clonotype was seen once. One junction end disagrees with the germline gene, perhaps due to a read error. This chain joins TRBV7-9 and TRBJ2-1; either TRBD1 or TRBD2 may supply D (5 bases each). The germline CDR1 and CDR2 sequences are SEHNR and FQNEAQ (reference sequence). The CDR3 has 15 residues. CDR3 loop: CASSPGRFTYNEQLF. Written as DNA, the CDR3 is TGTGCCAGCAGCCCGGGACGGTTCACCTACAATGAGCAGCTCTTC.

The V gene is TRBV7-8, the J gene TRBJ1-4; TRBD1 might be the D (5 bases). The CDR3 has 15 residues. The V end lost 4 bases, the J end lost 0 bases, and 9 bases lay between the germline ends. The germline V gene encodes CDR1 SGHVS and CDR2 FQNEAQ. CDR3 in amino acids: CASSWDGATNEKLFF. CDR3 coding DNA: TGTGCCAGCAGCTGGGACGGTGCAACTAATGAAAAACTGTTTTTT.

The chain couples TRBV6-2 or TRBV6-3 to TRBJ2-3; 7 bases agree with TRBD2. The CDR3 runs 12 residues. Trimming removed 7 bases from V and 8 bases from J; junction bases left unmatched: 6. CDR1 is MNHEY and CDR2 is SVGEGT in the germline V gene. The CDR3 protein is CASTARTSTQYF. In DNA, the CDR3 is TGTGCCAGCACCGCCAGGACTAGTACGCAGTATTTT.

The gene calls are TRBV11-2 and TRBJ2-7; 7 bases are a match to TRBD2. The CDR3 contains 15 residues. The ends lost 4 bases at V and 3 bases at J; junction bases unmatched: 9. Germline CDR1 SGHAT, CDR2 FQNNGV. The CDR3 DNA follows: TGTGCCAGCAGCTCCTCCGCGGGAGTTGGCTACGAGCAGTACTTC. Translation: CASSSSAGVGYEQYF.

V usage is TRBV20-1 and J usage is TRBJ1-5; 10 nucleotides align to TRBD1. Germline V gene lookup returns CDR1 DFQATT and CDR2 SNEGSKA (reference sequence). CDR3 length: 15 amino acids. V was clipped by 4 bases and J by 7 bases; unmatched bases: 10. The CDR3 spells CSAKPTGGTEQPQHF. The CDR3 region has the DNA TGCAGTGCTAAACCGACAGGGGGCACGGAGCAGCCCCAGCATTTT.

The CDR3 DNA follows: TGCGCCAGCAGCCAACGACAGGGGGGCATGAACACTGAAGCTTTCTTT. It translates to CASSQRQGGMNTEAFF. V usage is TRBV4-1 and J usage is TRBJ1-1; 9 nucleotides agree with TRBD1. The V segment lost 2 bases and the J segment 0 bases; nucleotides outside the gene matches: 4. This CDR3 region has 16 residues. Germline V gene sequence: CDR1 MGHRA, CDR2 YSYEKL.

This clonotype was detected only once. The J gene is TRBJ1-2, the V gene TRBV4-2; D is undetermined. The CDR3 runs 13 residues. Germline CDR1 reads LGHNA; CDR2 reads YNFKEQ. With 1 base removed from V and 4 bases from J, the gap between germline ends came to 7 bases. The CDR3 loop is CASSQGQVYGYTF. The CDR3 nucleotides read TGTGCCAGCAGCCAAGGACAAGTCTATGGCTACACCTTC.

CDR3 residues: CSAHSRTPAGYTF. The CDR3 nucleotides read TGCAGTGCTCACTCAAGAACCCCAGCTGGCTACACCTTC. This sequence joins TRBV20-1 and TRBJ1-2; D gene ambiguous. The CDR3 loop spans 13 amino acids. Trimming removed 5 bases at V and 7 bases at J, with 17 bases between. Germline CDR1 and CDR2: DFQATT and SNEGSKA (reference sequence).

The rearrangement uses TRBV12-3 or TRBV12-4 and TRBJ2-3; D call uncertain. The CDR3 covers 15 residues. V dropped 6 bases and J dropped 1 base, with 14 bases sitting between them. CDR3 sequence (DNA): TGTGCCAGCAGCCTCGACGAAACTGGCACAGATACGCAGTATTTT. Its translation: CASSLDETGTDTQYF.

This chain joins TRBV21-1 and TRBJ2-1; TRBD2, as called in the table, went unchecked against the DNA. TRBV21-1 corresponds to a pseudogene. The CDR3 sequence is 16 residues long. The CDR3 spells CASSPLAGASYNEQFF. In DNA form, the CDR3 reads TGTGCCAGCAGCCCACTAGCGGGGGCCTCCTACAATGAGCAGTTCTTC.

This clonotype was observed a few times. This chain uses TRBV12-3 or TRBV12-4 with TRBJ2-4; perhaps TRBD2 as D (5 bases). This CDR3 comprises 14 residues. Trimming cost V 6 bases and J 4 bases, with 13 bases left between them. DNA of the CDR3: TGTGCCAGCAGGGCAGATGGAGGAAAAAACATTCAGTACTTC. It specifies CASRADGGKNIQYF.

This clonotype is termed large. The CDR3 DNA sequence: TGTGCCAGCAGTTCAACTGGGACAGGGTTTCAGCCCCAGCATTTT. Amino acids: CASSSTGTGFQPQHF. J is TRBJ1-5 and V is TRBV28, with TRBD1 matching over 9 bases. J gave up 6 bases and V 4 bases, and 7 bases lay outside the gene matches. The germline V gene encodes CDR1 MDHEN and CDR2 SYDVKM. This CDR3 has 15 amino acids. The variable domain in full, with the rest retrieved from reference TRBV28 and TRBJ1-5, is DVKVTQSSRYLVKRTGEKVFLECVQDMDHENMFWYRQDPGLGLRLIYFSYDVKMKEKGDIPEGYSVSREKKERFSLILESASTNQTSMYLCASSSTGTGFQPQHFGDGTRLSIL.

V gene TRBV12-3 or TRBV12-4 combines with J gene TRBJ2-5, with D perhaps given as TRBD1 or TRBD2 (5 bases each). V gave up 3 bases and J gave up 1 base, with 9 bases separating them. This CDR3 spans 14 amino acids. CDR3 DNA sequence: TGTGCCAGCAGTTTGAGTGGGACCCAAGAGACCCAGTACTTC. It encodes CASSLSGTQETQYF.

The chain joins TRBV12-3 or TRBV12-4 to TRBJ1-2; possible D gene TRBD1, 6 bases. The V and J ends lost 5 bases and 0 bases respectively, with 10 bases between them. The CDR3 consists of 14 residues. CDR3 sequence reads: CASSLQGPNYGYTF. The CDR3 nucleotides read TGTGCCAGCAGTCTACAGGGTCCTAACTATGGCTACACCTTC.

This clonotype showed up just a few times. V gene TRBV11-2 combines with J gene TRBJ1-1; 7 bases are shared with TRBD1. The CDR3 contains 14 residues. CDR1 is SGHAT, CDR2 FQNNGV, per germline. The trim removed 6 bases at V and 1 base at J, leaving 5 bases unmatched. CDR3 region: CASRNRGTNTEAFF. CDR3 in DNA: TGTGCCAGCAGAAACAGGGGAACGAACACTGAAGCTTTCTTT. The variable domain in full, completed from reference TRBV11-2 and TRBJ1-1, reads EAGVAQSPRYKIIEKRQSVAFWCNPISGHATLYWYQQILGQGPKLLIQFQNNGVVDDSQLPKDRFSAERLKGVDSTLKIQPAKLEDSAVYLCASRNRGTNTEAFFGQGTRLTVV.

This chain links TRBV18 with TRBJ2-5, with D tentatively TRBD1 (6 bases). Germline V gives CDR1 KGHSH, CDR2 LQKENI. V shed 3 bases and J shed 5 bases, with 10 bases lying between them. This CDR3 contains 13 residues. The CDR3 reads CASSPNRAETQYF. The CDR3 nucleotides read TGTGCCAGCTCACCGAACAGGGCGGAGACCCAGTACTTC.

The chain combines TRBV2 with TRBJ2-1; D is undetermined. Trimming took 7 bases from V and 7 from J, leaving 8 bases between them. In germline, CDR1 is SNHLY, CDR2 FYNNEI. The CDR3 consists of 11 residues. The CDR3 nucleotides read TGTGCCAGCACTCTTCTAAATGAGCAGTTCTTC. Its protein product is CASTLLNEQFF. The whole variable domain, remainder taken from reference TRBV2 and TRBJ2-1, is EPEVTQTPSHQVTQMGQEVILRCVPISNHLYFYWYRQILGQKVEFLVSFYNNEISEKSEIFDDQFSVERPDGSNFTLKIRSTKLEDSAMYFCASTLLNEQFFGPGTRLTVL.